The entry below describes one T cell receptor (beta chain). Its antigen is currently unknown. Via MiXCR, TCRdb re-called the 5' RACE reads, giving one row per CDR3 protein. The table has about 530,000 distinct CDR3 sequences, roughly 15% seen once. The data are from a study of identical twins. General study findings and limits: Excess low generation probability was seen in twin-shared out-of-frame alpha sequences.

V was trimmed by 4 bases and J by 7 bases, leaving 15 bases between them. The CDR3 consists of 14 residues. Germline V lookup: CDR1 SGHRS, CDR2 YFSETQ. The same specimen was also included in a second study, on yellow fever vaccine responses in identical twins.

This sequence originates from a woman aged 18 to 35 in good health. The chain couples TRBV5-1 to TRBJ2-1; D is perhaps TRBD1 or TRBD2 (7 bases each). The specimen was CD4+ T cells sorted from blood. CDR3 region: CASSRGDSQNEQFF. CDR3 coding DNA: TGCGCCAGCAGCCGGGGGGACAGCCAAAATGAGCAGTTCTTC.